This TCR beta chain was recovered during a study of immune evolution from preneoplasia to lung adenocarcinoma (dated by TCRdb to the early 2020s). In terms of the full investigation: Immune contexture across lung adenocarcinoma precursors and invasive adenocarcinoma was profiled using immune gene expression, TCR sequencing and multiplex immunofluorescence. The TCR sequencing data were obtained from 51 patients. The immune data were integrated with whole exome sequencing and methylation data from the same cohort of nodules. Sample size was determined by specimen availability and not by a prior power calculation. POLYSOLVER was used to infer Class I HLA alleles from exome data, while LOHHLA was used to detect allele-specific HLA loss. According to the study, over a hundred samples were used for TCR sequencing. Resected precursor lesions (AAH, AIS, MIA) and invasive adenocarcinomas were compared with paired morphologically normal lung tissue. A total of 40 to 65 patients with pulmonary nodules who underwent surgical resection were included in the overall cohort. What the research found in general, with its limitations: Clonality was highest in normal lung, while later-stage lesions appeared to have lower clonality but higher T cell density and diversity. Because all patients were from Japan and China, applicability to Western populations was uncertain. Normal lung had the highest top T cell clone frequencies, which appeared to decline progressively from AAH through AIS, MIA and invasive adenocarcinoma. The findings were based on association rather than direct causation, and larger cohorts with long-term follow-up and longitudinal biopsies were deemed needed.

Between about 2013 and 2017, the patients underwent resection in either Japan or China. Two lung cancer pathologists independently confirmed the histologic diagnosis of each case on H&E slides. DNA was isolated from FFPE tissue using the AllPrep DNA/RNA FFPE Kit. This clone has a handful of counts. This clone's antigen is unknown. One base away there is no much larger clone; base qualities are not given. At the junction V is shortened by 1 base and J by 0 bases, with 19 bases in between. CDR3 length: 18 amino acids, cysteine to phenylalanine. Only the CDR3 region is kept as DNA, spanning 54 bases read in frame from base 1. CDR1 and CDR2, looked up from the germline V gene, are SQVTM and ANQGSEA. The immunoSEQ hsTCRbeta Kit was used to sequence TCR beta CDR3 regions from DNA. In the paper's pipeline: TCR sequencing data were analysed with the ImmunoSEQ Analyzer. T cell clonality was defined as 1 minus Pielou's evenness, calculated on productive rearrangements. The inverse Simpson index, applied to productive templates, was used to measure T cell diversity. T cell density was defined as TCR beta template counts normalized to usable DNA, with usable DNA estimated by amplifying and sequencing housekeeping genes. Two-sided Kruskal-Wallis tests were used to compare TCR metrics across histologic stages. TCRdb re-hosts the immuneACCESS table, in-frame sequences only. Its copies lack some clones; in the studies checked, an unresolved V gene accounts for under half of them, and the cause for the rest is not known. V, J and clone size reflect that table, while D and trimming were determined from the DNA. A total of around 3,200 clones appear in this sample, about 80% of them only once. Together, the top ten hold under 15% of the sample.

This clonotype was obtained from a person aged 70 to 85 with lung adenocarcinoma. The chain is encoded by TRBV29-1 joined to TRBJ1-5; perhaps TRBD1 is the D gene, with 5 bases matching. Material: FFPE adjacent normal lung tissue. The base sequence is TGCAGCGTTGAAGCCCCAAGGTCAGGGCCTTATAGCAATCAGCCCCAGCATTTT. Its protein product is CSVEAPRSGPYSNQPQHF.